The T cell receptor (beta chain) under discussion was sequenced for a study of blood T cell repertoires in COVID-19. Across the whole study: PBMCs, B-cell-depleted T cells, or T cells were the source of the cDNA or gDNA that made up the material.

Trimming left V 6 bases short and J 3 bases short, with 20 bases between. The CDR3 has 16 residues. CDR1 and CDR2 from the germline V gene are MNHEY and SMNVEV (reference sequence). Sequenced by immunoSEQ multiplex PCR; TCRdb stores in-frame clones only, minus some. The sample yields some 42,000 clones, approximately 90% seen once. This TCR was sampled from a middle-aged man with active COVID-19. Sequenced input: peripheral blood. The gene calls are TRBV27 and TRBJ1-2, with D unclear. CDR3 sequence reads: CASRYRVFHRDYGYTF. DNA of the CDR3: TGTGCCAGCAGATATCGGGTTTTCCACCGGGACTATGGCTACACCTTC.